The clone carrying this TCR beta chain was seen only a few times. Its antigen is not known. CD4+ naive, central memory, regulatory and stem cell-like memory cells were sorted via CD45RO/CCR7/CD25/CD127/CD95/CD27. This CDR3 comprises 16 residues. V shed 1 base and J 7 bases; nucleotides not matched to a gene: 10. CDR1 and CDR2 (germline): LGHNA, YSLEER. This record belongs to a study of beta chain features in type 1 diabetes. As every portion of the isolated RNA was reverse transcribed, the sequencing read expressed TCRB transcripts. TCRdb keeps only in-frame clones here, not all; method: immunoSEQ multiplex PCR. This table holds a few hundred thousand clones, roughly 12% found once. Study conclusions and caveats: Shorter TCRB CDR3s, moderately but significantly so, marked every one of the four CD4+ subsets in Type 1 diabetes patients. Junctions at VDJ sites from type 1 diabetes patients had fewer insertions and more deletions. A greater similarity of naive, central memory and Treg TCRB repertoires was seen among patients than among healthy donors.

Material: naive CD4+ T cells from blood. The TCR originated in a young woman with type 1 diabetes. V and J are TRBV4-3 and TRBJ2-1; 7 nucleotides align to TRBD1. Here the CDR3 reads CASSQGRQGSYNEQFF. DNA of the CDR3: TGCGCCAGCAGCCAAGGGCGACAGGGAAGTTATAATGAGCAGTTCTTC.